A single TCR beta chain is shown here with its context. The sample is drawn from a study of blood T cell repertoires in COVID-19. In the study overall: Sources were T cells, B-cell-depleted T cells, or PBMCs; the material itself was cDNA or gDNA.

Between the trimmed V and J ends, which lost 1 base and 9 bases, there was a span of 10 bases. The CDR3 loop spans 13 amino acids. Germline-derived CDR1 and CDR2 are MGHRA and YSYEKL. Original analysis: Estimation of nucleated cell counts was performed using reference gene primer amplification. Assay used: immunoSEQ multiplex PCR; TCRdb lists only in-frame clones, some missing. The DNA gave D and trimming, while V, J and clone size come from that table. The table has approximately 180,000 clones, around 83% seen once. Recovered Cohort 3 donors showed two negative PCRs, clearance, or symptom resolution.

This receptor was taken from a man between 45 and 60 years old who had recovered from COVID-19. Sample: PBMCs or T cells enriched from blood (not recorded which). The V gene is TRBV4-1, the J gene TRBJ2-1, with D unclear. The CDR3 nucleotides are TGCGCCAGCAGCCAAGTAAGCGTTCGTGAGCAGTTCTTC. Residues: CASSQVSVREQFF.